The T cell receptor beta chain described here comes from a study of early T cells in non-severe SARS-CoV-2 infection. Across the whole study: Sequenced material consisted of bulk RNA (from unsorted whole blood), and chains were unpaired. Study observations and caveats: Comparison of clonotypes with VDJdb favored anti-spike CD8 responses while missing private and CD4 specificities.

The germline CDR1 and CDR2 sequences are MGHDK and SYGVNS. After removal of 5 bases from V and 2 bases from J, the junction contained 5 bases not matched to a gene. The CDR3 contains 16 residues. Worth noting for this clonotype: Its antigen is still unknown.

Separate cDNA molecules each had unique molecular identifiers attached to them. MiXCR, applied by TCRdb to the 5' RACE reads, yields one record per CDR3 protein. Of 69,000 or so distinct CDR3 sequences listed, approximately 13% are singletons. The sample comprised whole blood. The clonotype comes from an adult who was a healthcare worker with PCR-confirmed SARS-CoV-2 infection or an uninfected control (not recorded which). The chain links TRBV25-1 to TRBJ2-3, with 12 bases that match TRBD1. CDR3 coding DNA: TGTGCCAGCAGTTCTCGGGACAGGGGGCCCACAGATACGCAGTATTTT. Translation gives CASSSRDRGPTDTQYF.